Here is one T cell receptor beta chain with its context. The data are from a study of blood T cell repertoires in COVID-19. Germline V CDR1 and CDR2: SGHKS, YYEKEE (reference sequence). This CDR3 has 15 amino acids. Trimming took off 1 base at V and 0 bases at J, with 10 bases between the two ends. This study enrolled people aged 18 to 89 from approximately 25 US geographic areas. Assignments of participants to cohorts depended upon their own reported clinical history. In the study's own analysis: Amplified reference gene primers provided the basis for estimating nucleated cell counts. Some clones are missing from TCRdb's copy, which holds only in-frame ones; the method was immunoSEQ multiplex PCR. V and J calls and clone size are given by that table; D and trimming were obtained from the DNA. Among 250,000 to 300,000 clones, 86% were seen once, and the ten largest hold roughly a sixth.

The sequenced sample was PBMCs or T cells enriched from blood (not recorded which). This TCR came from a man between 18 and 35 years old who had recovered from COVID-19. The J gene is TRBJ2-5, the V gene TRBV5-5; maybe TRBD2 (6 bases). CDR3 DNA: TGTGCCAGCAGCTTGTTGGCGGGGTACCAAGAGACCCAGTACTTC. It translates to CASSLLAGYQETQYF. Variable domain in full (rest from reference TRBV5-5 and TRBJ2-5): DAGVTQSPTHLIKTRGQQVTLRCSPISGHKSVSWYQQVLGQGPQFIFQYYEKEERGRGNFPDRFSARQFPNYSSELNVNALLLGDSALYLCASSLLAGYQETQYFGPGTRLLVL.